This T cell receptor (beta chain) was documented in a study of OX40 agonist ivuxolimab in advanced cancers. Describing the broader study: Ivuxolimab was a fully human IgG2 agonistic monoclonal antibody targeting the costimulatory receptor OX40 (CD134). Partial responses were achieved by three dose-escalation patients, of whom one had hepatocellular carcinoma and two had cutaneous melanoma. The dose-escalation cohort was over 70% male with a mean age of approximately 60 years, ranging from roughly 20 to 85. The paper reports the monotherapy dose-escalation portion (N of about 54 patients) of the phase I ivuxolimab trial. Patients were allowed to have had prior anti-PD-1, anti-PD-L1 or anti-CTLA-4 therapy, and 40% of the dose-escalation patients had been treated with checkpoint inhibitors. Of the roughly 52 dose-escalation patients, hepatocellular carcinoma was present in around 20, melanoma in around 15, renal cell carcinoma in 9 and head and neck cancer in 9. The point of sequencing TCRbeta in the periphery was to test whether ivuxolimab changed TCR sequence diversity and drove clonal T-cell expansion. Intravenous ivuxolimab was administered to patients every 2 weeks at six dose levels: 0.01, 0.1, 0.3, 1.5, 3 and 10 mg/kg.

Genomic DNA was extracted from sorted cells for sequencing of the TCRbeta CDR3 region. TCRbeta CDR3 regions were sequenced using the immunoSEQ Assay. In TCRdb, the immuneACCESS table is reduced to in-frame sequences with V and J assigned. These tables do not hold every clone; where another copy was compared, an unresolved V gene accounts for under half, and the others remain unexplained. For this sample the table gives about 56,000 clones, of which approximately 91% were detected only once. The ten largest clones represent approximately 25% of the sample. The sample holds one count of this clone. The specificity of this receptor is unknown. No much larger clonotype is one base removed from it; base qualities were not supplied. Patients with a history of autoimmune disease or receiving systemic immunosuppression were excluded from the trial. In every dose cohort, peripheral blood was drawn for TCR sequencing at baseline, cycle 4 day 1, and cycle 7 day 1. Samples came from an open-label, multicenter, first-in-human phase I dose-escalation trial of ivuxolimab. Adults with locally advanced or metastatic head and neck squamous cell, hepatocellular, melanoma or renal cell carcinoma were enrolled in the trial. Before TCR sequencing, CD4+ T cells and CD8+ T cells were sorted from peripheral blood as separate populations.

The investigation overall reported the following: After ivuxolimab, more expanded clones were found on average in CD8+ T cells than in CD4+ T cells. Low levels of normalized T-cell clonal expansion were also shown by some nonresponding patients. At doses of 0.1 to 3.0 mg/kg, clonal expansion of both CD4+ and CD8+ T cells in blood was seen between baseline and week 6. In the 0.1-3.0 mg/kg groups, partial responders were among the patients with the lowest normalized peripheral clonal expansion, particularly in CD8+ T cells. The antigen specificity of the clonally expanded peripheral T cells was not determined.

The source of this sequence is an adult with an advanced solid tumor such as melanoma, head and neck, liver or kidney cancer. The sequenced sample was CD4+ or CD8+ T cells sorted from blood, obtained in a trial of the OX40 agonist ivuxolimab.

The bases read TGCGCCAGCAGTCAACCGGGACTAGGACTAGCCAAAAACATTCAGTACTTC. Its protein reads: CASSQPGLGLAKNIQYF. This sequence uses TRBV23-1 and TRBJ2-4; 8 middle bases align to TRBD2. TRBV23-1 is an open reading frame, and its role is uncertain. V is pruned by 2 bases and J by 0 bases, leaving 6 bases of the junction without a gene match. The CDR3 sequence holds 17 residues, the cysteine and phenylalanine included. Kept here is only the CDR3 DNA, which spans 51 bases and is read in frame from base 1.